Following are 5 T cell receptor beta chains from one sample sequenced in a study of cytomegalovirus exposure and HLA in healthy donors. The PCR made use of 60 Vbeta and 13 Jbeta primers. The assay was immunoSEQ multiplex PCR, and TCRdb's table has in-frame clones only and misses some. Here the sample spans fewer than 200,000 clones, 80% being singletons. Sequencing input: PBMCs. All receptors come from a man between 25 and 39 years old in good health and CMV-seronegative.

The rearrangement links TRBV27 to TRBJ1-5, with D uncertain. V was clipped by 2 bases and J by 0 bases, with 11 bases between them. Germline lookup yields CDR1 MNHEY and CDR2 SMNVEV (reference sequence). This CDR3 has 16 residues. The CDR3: CASSLGPAGSNQPQHF. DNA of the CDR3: TGTGCCAGCAGTTTAGGCCCCGCTGGTAGCAATCAGCCCCAGCATTTT.

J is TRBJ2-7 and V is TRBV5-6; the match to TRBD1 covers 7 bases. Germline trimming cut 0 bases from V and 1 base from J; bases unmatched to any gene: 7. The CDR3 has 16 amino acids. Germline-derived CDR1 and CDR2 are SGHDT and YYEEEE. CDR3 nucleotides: TGTGCCAGCAGCTTGGATAGACAGGGCCGATCCTACGAGCAGTACTTC. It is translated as CASSLDRQGRSYEQYF.

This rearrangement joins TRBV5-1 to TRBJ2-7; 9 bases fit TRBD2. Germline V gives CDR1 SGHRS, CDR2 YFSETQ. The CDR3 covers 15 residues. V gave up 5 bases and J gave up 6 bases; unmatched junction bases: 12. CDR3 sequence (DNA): TGCGCCAGCAGGGTCGCGGGAGGGCCCAAGGGCGAGCAGTACTTC. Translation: CASRVAGGPKGEQYF.

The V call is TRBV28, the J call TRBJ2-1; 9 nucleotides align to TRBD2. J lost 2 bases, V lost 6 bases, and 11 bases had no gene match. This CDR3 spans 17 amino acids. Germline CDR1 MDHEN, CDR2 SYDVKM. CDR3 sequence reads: CASSSPRSSGAYNEQFF. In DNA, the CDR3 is TGTGCCAGCAGCTCCCCCCGATCTAGCGGGGCCTACAATGAGCAGTTCTTC.

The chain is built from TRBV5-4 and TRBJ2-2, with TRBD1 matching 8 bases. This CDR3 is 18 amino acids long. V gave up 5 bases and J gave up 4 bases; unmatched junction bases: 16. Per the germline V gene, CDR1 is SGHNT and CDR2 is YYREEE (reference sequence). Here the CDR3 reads CASSQGQGFLFGTGELFF. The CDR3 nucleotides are TGTGCCAGCAGTCAAGGACAGGGATTTCTCTTTGGCACCGGGGAGCTGTTTTTT.